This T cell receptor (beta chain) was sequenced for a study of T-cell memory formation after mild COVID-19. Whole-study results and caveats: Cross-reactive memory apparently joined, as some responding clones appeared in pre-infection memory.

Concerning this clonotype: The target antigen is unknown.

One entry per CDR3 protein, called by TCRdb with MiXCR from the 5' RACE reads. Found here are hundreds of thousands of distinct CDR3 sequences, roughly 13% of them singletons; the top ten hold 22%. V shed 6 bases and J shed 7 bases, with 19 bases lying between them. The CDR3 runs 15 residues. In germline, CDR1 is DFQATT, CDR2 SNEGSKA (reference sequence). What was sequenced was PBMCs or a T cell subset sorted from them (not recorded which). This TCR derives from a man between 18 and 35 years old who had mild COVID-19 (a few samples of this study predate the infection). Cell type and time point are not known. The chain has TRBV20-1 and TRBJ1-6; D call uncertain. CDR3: CSALLLGRLNSPLHF. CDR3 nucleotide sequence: TGCAGTGCCCTCTTGCTTGGACGGTTAAATTCACCCCTCCACTTT.